In its sample, the clone carrying this T cell receptor beta chain was seen many times. The CDR3 runs to 14 residues. The V end was cut by 1 base, the J end by 6 bases, with 10 bases between. The V gene's germline CDR1 is LGHDT and CDR2 YNNKEL (reference sequence). This entry belongs to a study of neurological immune-mediated disorders. TCRdb re-called the 5' RACE reads with MiXCR, one entry per CDR3 protein. The sample yields roughly 89,000 distinct CDR3 sequences, 2.6% seen once. The chain couples TRBV3-1 to TRBJ2-1; tentatively, D is TRBD2 (7 bases). This receptor was obtained from a woman in her twenties or thirties with multiple sclerosis. Sequenced input: PBMCs. DNA of the CDR3: TGTGCCAGCAGCCAAGTTCGGGGGGCCAATGAGCAGTTCTTC. Translated: CASSQVRGANEQFF.